The 15 T cell receptor beta chains presented below share a single source sample, sequenced in a study of graft-versus-host responses after intestinal transplantation. Assay: immunoSEQ multiplex PCR; the TCRdb copy retains only in-frame clones and omits some. The table includes about 98,000 clones, more than 70% detected once. The specimen was PBMCs, collected 255 days after intestinal transplant. These receptors were collected from a human patient who received an intestinal transplant, so some T cells may come from the graft donor.

V gene TRBV9 combines with J gene TRBJ1-4; TRBD1 might be the D (5 bases). V dropped 4 bases and J dropped 8 bases, with 15 bases sitting between them. The germline V gene has CDR1 SGDLS and CDR2 YYNGEE. The CDR3 extends over 14 amino acids. CDR3 amino acids: CASSSGTRGEKLFF. Written as DNA, the CDR3 is TGTGCCAGCAGCTCGGGGACCCGGGGCGAAAAACTGTTTTTT.

The J gene is TRBJ1-2, the V gene TRBV2; TRBD1 matches at 9 bases. From germline, CDR1 is SNHLY and CDR2 FYNNEI. The trim removed 4 bases at V and 7 bases at J, leaving 10 bases unmatched. The CDR3 runs 15 residues. The CDR3 region is CASSVGSGTGIGYTF. For the CDR3, the DNA is TGTGCCAGCAGTGTAGGATCCGGGACAGGGATTGGCTACACCTTC.

The chain uses TRBV28 and TRBJ2-7; D not certain. Germline CDR1 reads MDHEN; CDR2 reads SYDVKM. The CDR3 extends over 13 amino acids. Deletions cut 3 bases from V and 2 bases from J, with 8 bases between. CDR3 sequence reads: CASSFNGAYEQYF. In DNA, the CDR3 is TGTGCCAGCAGTTTTAACGGAGCCTACGAGCAGTACTTC.

The chain combines TRBV5-4 with TRBJ1-1; a weak D match, TRBD1 (5 bases). This CDR3 is built from 14 residues. Germline assignment: CDR1 SGHNT and CDR2 YYREEE (reference sequence). V lost 0 bases and J lost 3, with 9 bases in between. CDR3 amino acids: CASSLEGEYTEAFF. The CDR3, as DNA: TGTGCCAGCAGCTTGGAAGGGGAGTACACTGAAGCTTTCTTT.

The gene calls are TRBV11-2 and TRBJ2-5; possibly TRBD1 for D (6 bases). This CDR3 comprises 14 residues. Trimming pared 3 bases from V and 1 base from J, leaving 9 bases between. The germline V gene encodes CDR1 SGHAT and CDR2 FQNNGV. Here the CDR3 reads CASSFQGSQETQYF. The CDR3 DNA follows: TGTGCCAGCAGCTTTCAGGGGAGCCAAGAGACCCAGTACTTC.

The chain joins TRBV6-1 to TRBJ2-1; unclear D gene. The CDR3 has 16 amino acids. The V gene lost 4 bases and the J gene lost 0 bases, with 13 bases spanning the gap. The germline gives CDR1 MNHNS, CDR2 SASEGT. CDR3 region: CASSASDTSSYNEQFF. The CDR3, as DNA: TGTGCCAGCAGTGCATCAGACACGAGCTCCTACAATGAGCAGTTCTTC.

The chain uses TRBV28 and TRBJ2-2; D ambiguous. Trimming shortened V by 4 bases and J by 4 bases, and 16 bases separated the two germline ends. The CDR3 has 16 residues. Germline CDR1 and CDR2: MDHEN and SYDVKM. The CDR3, as DNA: TGTGCCAGCAGTTACCTTGTAACAGTAGCCACCGGGGAGCTGTTTTTT. Translation: CASSYLVTVATGELFF.

The V gene is TRBV18, the J gene TRBJ2-7, with 7 bases identical to TRBD1. V trimming: 6 bases; J trimming: 2 bases; junction bases outside the gene matches: 10. The CDR3 spans 15 residues. Looked up from germline, CDR1 is KGHSH and CDR2 is LQKENI. CDR3: CASSLNPGGTYEQYF. The CDR3, as DNA: TGTGCCAGCTCCCTCAACCCAGGGGGAACCTACGAGCAGTACTTC.

The chain is built from TRBV4-2 and TRBJ2-2, with 11 bases matching TRBD2. Trimming at V came to 2 bases and at J to 6 bases, leaving 8 bases not matched to a gene. Germline V gene lookup returns CDR1 LGHNA and CDR2 YNFKEQ. The CDR3 runs 17 residues. The CDR3 protein is CASSQRTSGGASGELFF. In DNA, the CDR3 is TGTGCCAGCAGCCAACGCACTAGCGGGGGTGCTTCCGGGGAGCTGTTTTTT.

Only one count was recorded for this clone. The chain has TRBV4-2 and TRBJ2-1; D is perhaps TRBD1 (6 bases). This CDR3 contains 16 residues. V was clipped by 1 base and J by 1 base, with 11 bases between them. Germline V gene data show CDR1 as LGHNA and CDR2 as YNFKEQ. The CDR3 DNA is TGTGCCAGCAGCCAAGTTCTGCAGGGGTCCTACAATGAGCAGTTCTTC. This gives the protein CASSQVLQGSYNEQFF.

This chain links TRBV4-1 with TRBJ2-5; 10 positions agree with TRBD2. The junction had 6 bases not matched to a gene; V was cut back by 1 base and J by 7 bases. Germline V lookup: CDR1 MGHRA, CDR2 YSYEKL. The CDR3 length is 15 residues. CDR3 protein: CASSQVQRGGGTQYF. CDR3 sequence (DNA): TGCGCCAGCAGCCAAGTGCAGCGGGGGGGCGGGACCCAGTACTTC.

This clone came up once. The genes are TRBV7-6 and TRBJ1-1; TRBD1 matches at 8 bases. This CDR3 comprises 16 residues. Per the germline V gene, CDR1 is SGHVS and CDR2 is FNYEAQ. After removal of 0 bases from V and 1 base from J, the junction contained 4 bases not matched to a gene. This chain's CDR3 is CASSLASGTGNTEAFF. CDR3 bases: TGTGCCAGCAGCTTAGCCTCCGGGACAGGGAACACTGAAGCTTTCTTT.

The chain links TRBV9 to TRBJ2-3; the match to TRBD2 covers 8 bases. CDR3 length: 16 amino acids. Germline values: CDR1 SGDLS, CDR2 YYNGEE. The ends lost 0 bases at V and 2 bases at J; junction bases unmatched: 5. CDR3 nucleotide sequence: TGTGCCAGCAGCGTAGGTAATAGCGGGAACACAGATACGCAGTATTTT. The encoded protein is CASSVGNSGNTDTQYF.

The rearrangement joins TRBV28 to TRBJ1-5; D not certain. Looked up from germline, CDR1 is MDHEN and CDR2 is SYDVKM. CDR3 size: 15 residues. V lost 5 bases and J lost 2, with 13 bases in between. CDR3 in DNA: TGTGCCAGCAGTGTGACTTGGACGGGCAATCAGCCCCAGCATTTT. This translates into CASSVTWTGNQPQHF. The full variable domain, its missing parts supplied by reference TRBV28 and TRBJ1-5, is DVKVTQSSRYLVKRTGEKVFLECVQDMDHENMFWYRQDPGLGLRLIYFSYDVKMKEKGDIPEGYSVSREKKERFSLILESASTNQTSMYLCASSVTWTGNQPQHFGDGTRLSIL.

The chain joins TRBV16 to TRBJ1-2, with 7 bases fitting TRBD1. CDR3 length: 14 residues. The trim removed 4 bases at V and 3 bases at J, leaving 5 bases unmatched. Per germline, CDR1 KGHSY and CDR2 FQNENV. The DNA of the CDR3 is TGTGCCAGCAGCCCCCTCGGACAGGACTATGGCTACACCTTC. This translates into CASSPLGQDYGYTF.